This TCR beta chain was captured in a study of tumor and adjacent non-tumor tissue in lung cancer. Study details: On average, productive TCRbeta reads reached roughly 4 million per sample.

No cell sorting was done before RNA was extracted from the tissue. TCRbeta libraries were built with three rounds of nested PCR, modified from ARM-PCR. TCRdb re-called the multiplex PCR reads with MiXCR, one entry per CDR3 protein. Of about 75,000 distinct CDR3 sequences in the sample, around four fifths were seen once. Overall study findings and caveats: Significantly higher TCR diversity was found in tumor than normal lung. Tumor repertoires had a smaller top 100 clone share than normal lung.

The germline V gene encodes CDR1 MNHEY and CDR2 SVGAGI. The CDR3 spans 15 residues. A few counts support this clonotype. The antigen is undetermined. Germline and junction disagree at one end, which may indicate a read error. This sequence originates from a woman aged 45 to 65 with non-small cell lung cancer. The sequenced material came from lung tumor tissue. V gene TRBV6-5 combines with J gene TRBJ2-5; D is perhaps TRBD1 (6 bases). CDR3 in amino acids: CASSPLGTSPETQCF. The CDR3 region has the DNA TGTGCCAGCAGTCCCCTCGGGACATCTCCAGAGACCCAGTGCTTC.